This T cell receptor beta chain originates from a study of shared clonotypes between healthy human individuals. The wider study: CD4 naive and CD4 memory each took three plates per donor, while CD8 naive took two and CD8 memory one.

HIV-negative, healthy adults without recent acute infections or vaccinations were the donors. Repertoires were generated with immunoSEQ multiplex PCR, while TCRdb's copy carries only in-frame clones and drops some. This table holds around 1.1 million clones, 70% to 85% found once. Findings of the study overall: Clonotype sharing among the donors was expected to vary with sequencing depth.

This clone was counted a few times. Its antigen remains unidentified. Different DNA sequences within this sample yield the same CDR3. The V end lost 2 bases, the J end lost 4 bases, and 5 bases lay between the germline ends. This CDR3 comprises 11 residues. Germline values: CDR1 GTSNPN, CDR2 SVGIG (reference sequence). The sequence derives from a young man in good health. Some clones in this sample may be carry-over from other donors' samples. The specimen sequenced was memory CD4+ T cells from PBMCs. Subset specified: CD45RA-negative fraction. V gene TRBV30 combines with J gene TRBJ2-5; D call uncertain. CDR3 amino acids: CAWSLGETQYF. The CDR3 DNA follows: TGTGCCTGGAGTCTTGGAGAGACCCAGTACTTC.